The clone carrying this T cell receptor beta chain was observed a single time. This entry comes from a study of blood T cell repertoires in COVID-19. Study information: Samples representing acute and convalescent COVID-19 were sourced from the United States, Italy and Spain.

Measured with immunoSEQ multiplex PCR; TCRdb has only the in-frame clones, and not every one. The sample carries approximately 70,000 clones, 70% to 85% recorded once. This CDR3 has 17 amino acids. Germline V gene sequence: CDR1 ENHRY, CDR2 SYGVKD. Trimming cost V 6 bases and J 1 base, with 19 bases left between them. This receptor was obtained from a woman aged 65 to 85 with acute or convalescent COVID-19. The gene calls are TRBV10-3 and TRBJ1-5, with D possibly matching TRBD1 (6 bases). The sample comprised peripheral blood. The CDR3 nucleotides read TGTGCCATCAGCCGACAGGATAACGTCTGGAGCAATCAGCCCCAGCATTTT. Protein: CAISRQDNVWSNQPQHF.